The clone carrying this T cell receptor (beta chain) appeared many times. Noted time point: patch test 2, 6 weeks after DPC sensitization. Treatment: therapeutic diphenylcyclopropenone sensitization with weekly scalp DPC. The starting material, unfractionated whole blood, was used for total RNA extraction. The sample comes from a study of human T cells and chemical hapten exposure. Study in general: Mostly female, the patients presented with alopecia areata, totalis or universalis.

TCRdb reanalysed the RACE reads using MiXCR and keeps one entry per CDR3 protein. In the table there are approximately 80,000 distinct CDR3 sequences, roughly a tenth of which are singletons. The germline CDR1 and CDR2 sequences are SQVTM and ANQGSEA. J lost 0 bases, V lost 6 bases, and 8 bases had no gene match. This CDR3 is built from 15 residues. This TCR came from a woman aged 25 to 45 with alopecia areata. Some clones in this sample may be carry-over from other donors' samples. The sequencing used whole blood, collected in connection with sensitization to the hapten diphenylcyclopropenone (DPC). This chain joins TRBV29-1 and TRBJ1-3; 7 nucleotides match TRBD1. The CDR3 sequence: CSVAQTGVSGNTIYF. CDR3 sequence (DNA): TGCAGCGTGGCCCAAACAGGGGTCTCTGGAAACACCATATATTTT.